The 20 T cell receptor beta chains given below trace back to one sample, sequenced in a study of PD-1 blockade in classical Hodgkin lymphoma (dated by TCRdb to 2018 to 2021). The library came from the immunoSEQ multiplex PCR assay. As stored in TCRdb, this immuneACCESS dataset retains in-frame rearrangements with V and J assigned. A fraction of the clones does not appear; measured against another copy, unresolved V genes explain less than half of the discrepancy, and the remainder lacks a known reason. The sample has about 40,000 clones on record, around 90% of them singletons. 7% to 8% of the sample goes to the ten largest clones. The intended sense of this specimen's time point label: cycle 2 day 1 (C2D1) of nivolumab. Relapse after autologous stem cell transplantation had occurred in all trial patients, and cohorts A, B and C were distinguished by prior brentuximab vedotin exposure. Sequencing used peripheral blood mononuclear cells (PBMCs), obtained before the second cycle of nivolumab. The receptor source for this set is a human donor with classical Hodgkin lymphoma.

The chain joins TRBV5-1 to TRBJ1-5; no clear D gene. The CDR3 length is 15 residues. Deletions cut 4 bases from V and 6 bases from J, with 17 bases between. The germline V gene has CDR1 SGHRS and CDR2 YFSETQ. The CDR3 nucleotides read TGCGCCAGCAGCGCTGGTCACGGAGGCGGTCAGCCCCAGCATTTT. It yields the protein CASSAGHGGGQPQHF.

CDR3 loop: CASSPRRYTQYF. CDR3 DNA sequence: TGTGCCAGCAGTCCACGACGATATACGCAGTATTTT. This chain links TRBV28 with TRBJ2-3, with D hard to call. Per germline, CDR1 MDHEN and CDR2 SYDVKM. Between the trimmed V and J ends, which lost 5 bases and 7 bases, there was a span of 10 bases. The CDR3 runs 12 residues.

V gene TRBV20-1 combines with J gene TRBJ1-1, with TRBD1 as a possible D gene (6 bases). The CDR3 runs 11 residues. Germline assignment: CDR1 DFQATT and CDR2 SNEGSKA (reference sequence). Trimming stripped 5 bases from V and 8 bases from J, with 12 bases between. CDR3 DNA: TGCAGTGCTGCAGGGGCTAGGGAAGCTTTCTTT. This codes for CSAAGAREAFF.

V and J are TRBV5-5 and TRBJ2-6, with unresolved D. The V gene lost 1 base and the J gene lost 4 bases, with 12 bases spanning the gap. This CDR3 spans 16 amino acids. The germline V gene has CDR1 SGHKS and CDR2 YYEKEE (reference sequence). CDR3 nucleotide sequence: TGTGCCAGCAGCTTGCCAAGGGCGCTAGGGGCCAACGTCCTGACTTTC. Translation gives CASSLPRALGANVLTF.

The rearrangement joins TRBV15 to TRBJ2-5, with 8 bases fitting TRBD1. Germline V gene lookup returns CDR1 LNHNV and CDR2 YYDKDF (reference sequence). V lost 3 bases, J lost 2 bases, and 8 bases stayed unmatched. The CDR3 runs to 16 residues. The CDR3 loop reads CATSSGTGVTQETQYF. DNA for the CDR3: TGTGCCACCAGCAGCGGGACAGGAGTAACTCAAGAGACCCAGTACTTC.

The rearrangement uses TRBV5-8 and TRBJ1-3, with D possibly being TRBD1 (6 bases). Germline CDR1 reads SGHTS; CDR2 reads YDEGEE. V was cut by 2 bases and J by 0 bases, with 9 bases left in between. The length of the CDR3 is 15 residues. The CDR3 loop is CASSFNRDSGNTIYF. The CDR3 DNA reads TGTGCCAGCAGCTTTAACAGGGACTCTGGAAACACCATATATTTT.

This clone was detected only once. V gene TRBV27 combines with J gene TRBJ2-3; D remains unclear. Germline CDR1 is MNHEY and CDR2 is SMNVEV (reference sequence). V was shortened by 10 bases and J by 7 bases, with 12 bases between the two germline ends. This CDR3 has 11 amino acids. CDR3 sequence reads: CATEGSNTQYF. The DNA of the CDR3 is TGTGCCACCGAAGGCAGTAATACGCAGTATTTT.

V and J are TRBV5-6 and TRBJ2-2; D unclear. Germline-derived CDR1 and CDR2 are SGHDT and YYEEEE. The CDR3 length is 14 residues. The germline V and J ends were trimmed by 0 bases and 6 bases, with 9 bases remaining between them. CDR3 sequence: CASSLGPVAGELFF. CDR3 DNA sequence: TGTGCCAGCAGCTTGGGCCCTGTCGCCGGGGAGCTGTTTTTT.

J is TRBJ2-3 and V is TRBV18, with a weak D call TRBD1 (5 bases). Germline V gene data show CDR1 as KGHSH and CDR2 as LQKENI. V lost 2 bases and J lost 1, with 10 bases in between. CDR3 size: 15 residues. This chain's CDR3 is CASSPGLGGTDTQYF. The CDR3 bases are TGTGCCAGCTCACCAGGTTTAGGGGGCACAGATACGCAGTATTTT.

J is TRBJ2-5 and V is TRBV29-1; no clear D. The CDR3 sequence is 14 residues long. Trimming pared 4 bases from V and 2 bases from J, leaving 14 bases between. From germline, CDR1 is SQVTM and CDR2 ANQGSEA. CDR3 sequence (DNA): TGCAGCGTTGTCTCGGTTTTTGAGCAAGAGACCCAGTACTTC. Translated: CSVVSVFEQETQYF.

A single count supports this clone. The chain joins TRBV7-3 to TRBJ2-1, with D possibly TRBD2 on 6 matching bases. Per germline, CDR1 SGHTA and CDR2 FQGTGA. CDR3 length: 15 amino acids. Trimming took off 6 bases at V and 0 bases at J, with 12 bases between the two ends. CDR3: CASSLARSSYNEQFF. The CDR3 DNA is TGTGCCAGCAGTCTAGCGAGGAGCTCCTACAATGAGCAGTTCTTC.

The rearrangement links TRBV19 to TRBJ2-4, with no clear D. CDR3 length: 16 amino acids. In germline, CDR1 is LNHDA, CDR2 SQIVND (reference sequence). V gave up 5 bases and J gave up 5 bases, with 19 bases separating them. DNA of the CDR3: TGTGCCAGTAGTCCCAGGTTTTGGAATACCCAAAACATTCAGTACTTC. Residues: CASSPRFWNTQNIQYF.

This rearrangement joins TRBV11-3 to TRBJ2-1, with 14 bases aligning to TRBD2. The CDR3 contains 17 residues. Trimming took 5 bases from V and 3 from J; bases not matched to a gene: 6. Germline-derived CDR1 and CDR2 are SGHNT and YENEEA. The DNA of the CDR3 is TGTGCCAGCAGCCCTGAGGGACTAGCGGGAGTCTACAATGAGCAGTTCTTC. This translates into CASSPEGLAGVYNEQFF.

V is TRBV6-5 and J is TRBJ2-2; D not certain. Trimming removed 0 bases at V and 3 bases at J, with 11 bases between. Germline V lookup: CDR1 MNHEY, CDR2 SVGAGI. There are 16 residues in the CDR3. The CDR3 bases are TGTGCCAGCAGTTACTCGATGTGGTGGGACACCGGGGAGCTGTTTTTT. Its translation is CASSYSMWWDTGELFF.

V and J are TRBV2 and TRBJ2-2, with 10 bases lining up with TRBD2. The junction had 11 bases not matched to a gene; V was cut back by 9 bases and J by 4 bases. This CDR3 has 16 amino acids. CDR1 SNHLY and CDR2 FYNNEI come from the germline V gene. The CDR3 DNA reads TGTGCCAGGAAATTTCAAAGCGGGAGGGCCACCGGGGAGCTGTTTTTT. It is translated as CARKFQSGRATGELFF.

This chain connects TRBV5-1 to TRBJ2-3; 13 bases agree with TRBD2. CDR3 length equals 15 residues. CDR1 is SGHRS, CDR2 YFSETQ, per germline. V gave up 3 bases and J gave up 6 bases; unmatched junction bases: 4. The CDR3 spells CASSSLAGGPDTQYF. The CDR3 nucleotides are TGCGCCAGCAGCTCACTAGCGGGAGGGCCCGATACGCAGTATTTT.

The V call is TRBV5-1, the J call TRBJ1-5; the match to TRBD1 covers 9 bases. The CDR3 is 17 amino acids. V shed 0 bases, J shed 4 bases, and the junction held 8 bases outside the gene matches. Germline CDR1 SGHRS, CDR2 YFSETQ. The CDR3 sequence is CASSLVPGQGLNQPQHF. The CDR3 DNA follows: TGCGCCAGCAGCTTGGTTCCGGGACAGGGTCTAAATCAGCCCCAGCATTTT.

The CDR3 DNA reads TGTGCCAGTAGGAATCCACAGGGGACCTACGAGCAGTACTTC. It codes for CASRNPQGTYEQYF. The chain links TRBV19 to TRBJ2-7; 7 bases align to TRBD1. The CDR3 contains 14 residues. V dropped 6 bases and J dropped 2; count of bases not matched to a gene: 7. Germline V CDR1 and CDR2: LNHDA, SQIVND (reference sequence).

The V and J genes are TRBV10-3 and TRBJ2-1, with 15 bases that match TRBD2. Germline V gene lookup returns CDR1 ENHRY and CDR2 SYGVKD. Losses at the gene ends were 3 bases for V and 8 bases for J; bases not matched to a gene: 5. The length of the CDR3 is 16 residues. The CDR3 nucleotides are TGTGCCATCAGTGACCGGACTAGCGGGAGGGGGCATGAGCAGTTCTTC. Its protein product is CAISDRTSGRGHEQFF.

The rearrangement uses TRBV29-1 and TRBJ1-1; 7 bases line up with TRBD1. CDR3 length: 14 residues. After removal of 6 bases from V and 0 bases from J, the junction contained 7 bases not matched to a gene. The germline V gene has CDR1 SQVTM and CDR2 ANQGSEA. In DNA form, the CDR3 reads TGCAGCGTGCGGGACAGCTCCTTGAACACTGAAGCTTTCTTT. Translation gives CSVRDSSLNTEAFF.